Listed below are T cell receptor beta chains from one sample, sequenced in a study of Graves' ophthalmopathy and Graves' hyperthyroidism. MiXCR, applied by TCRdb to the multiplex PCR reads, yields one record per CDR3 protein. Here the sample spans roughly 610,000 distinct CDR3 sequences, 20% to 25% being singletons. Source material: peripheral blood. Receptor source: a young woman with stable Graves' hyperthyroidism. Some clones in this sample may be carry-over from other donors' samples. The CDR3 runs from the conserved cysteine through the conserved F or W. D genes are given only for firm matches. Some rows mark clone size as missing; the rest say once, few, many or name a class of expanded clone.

TGTGCCAGCAGGGAGGGTGGTAATTCACCCCTCCACTTT	CASREGGNSPLHF	TRBJ1-6	many	TRBV12-3/TRBV12-4	NA
TGTGCCAGCAGCGGGCAGGGGACTAGCGGGGAAGAGACCCAGTACTTC	CASSGQGTSGEETQYF	TRBJ2-5	many	TRBV2	TRBD2
TGTGCCACCCAGCGGGGCCCCTCCTACGAGCAGTACTTC	CATQRGPSYEQYF	TRBJ2-7	few	TRBV19	TRBD2
TGTGCCAGCAGTTACTCCTCATTGGGGACTTCCGGGTCCTACGAGCAGTACTTC	CASSYSSLGTSGSYEQYF	TRBJ2-7	many	TRBV6-5	NA
TGTGCCAGCAGTGAAGCTAGCAGGAGCAATCAGCCCCAGCATTTT	CASSEASRSNQPQHF	TRBJ1-5	many	TRBV6-1	NA
TGTGCCAGCAGCCGGACAGGATACAATCAGCCCCAGCATTTT	CASSRTGYNQPQHF	TRBJ1-5	NA	TRBV6-1	TRBD1
TGCAGTGCTAACCCCGGGACAGGGGCTACTGAGCCCCAGCATTTT	CSANPGTGATEPQHF	TRBJ1-5	few	TRBV20-1	TRBD1
TGTGCCAGCAGCTTAGAACTGGACCAGGACCACGAGCAGTACTTC	CASSLELDQDHEQYF	TRBJ2-7	many	TRBV11-2	NA
TGTGCCAGCAGCCCCCCTGGGGAGGTGGCCAAAAACATTCAGTACTTC	CASSPPGEVAKNIQYF	TRBJ2-4	many	TRBV28	NA
TGTGCCAGCAGCTCAACCCGGACAGATCCCCAAGAGACCCAGTACTTC	CASSSTRTDPQETQYF	TRBJ2-5	many	TRBV28	NA
TGTGCCAGCAGTTACTGGGGGCAGGACTATCCTCCCAACCGTAGTCAGCCCCAGCATTTT	CASSYWGQDYPPNRSQPQHF	TRBJ1-5	many	TRBV6-2/TRBV6-3	NA
TGTGCCACTGCTGTGGGGCCTAATCAGCCCCAGCATTTT	CATAVGPNQPQHF	TRBJ1-5	many	TRBV24-1	NA
TGTGCCAGCAGGGGCCCAAATAGTGACGGGGAGCTGTTTTTT	CASRGPNSDGELFF	TRBJ2-2	many	TRBV6-1	NA
TGCAGTGCCCGACTAGCGGCGCAGACGGCCCAGTACTTC	CSARLAAQTAQYF	TRBJ2-5	many	TRBV20-1	TRBD2
TGTGCCAGCAGGGGGACAGGGGGTCACGAGCAGTACTTC	CASRGTGGHEQYF	TRBJ2-7	many	TRBV12-3/TRBV12-4	TRBD1
TGCAGTGCTAGAGATGGAGGGACAGGGGTAGCCGGAAACACCATATATTTT	CSARDGGTGVAGNTIYF	TRBJ1-3	many	TRBV20-1	TRBD1
TGCGCCAGCAGCTTGGGCCCCCCCGGGACTTTGAACACCGGGGAGCTGTTTTTT	CASSLGPPGTLNTGELFF	TRBJ2-2	NA	TRBV5-1	NA
TGTGCCAGCAGTTACTCCAGACCGGGACAGGGCTATCAGCCCCAGCATTTT	CASSYSRPGQGYQPQHF	TRBJ1-5	few	TRBV6-5	TRBD1
TGTGCCAGCAGCTTATCCGGGACTTTCTACGAGCAGTACTTC	CASSLSGTFYEQYF	TRBJ2-7	many	TRBV7-3	NA
TGTGCCAGCAGAAAGGACGAATATTCCCTTGAGGAAAACACCATATATTTT	CASRKDEYSLEENTIYF	TRBJ1-3	many	TRBV6-1	NA
TGTGCCAGTACCAGGAGTGCGAACACCGGGGAGCTGTTTTTT	CASTRSANTGELFF	TRBJ2-2	few	TRBV19	NA
TGTGCCAGCAGCTCCGAGACAAGGGTCGGCGAGCAGTACTTC	CASSSETRVGEQYF	TRBJ2-7	many	TRBV12-3/TRBV12-4	NA
TGTGCCAGCACCCAAGTAGGTAGGACTGAAGCTTTCTTT	CASTQVGRTEAFF	TRBJ1-1	many	TRBV12-3/TRBV12-4	NA
TGTGCCAGCAAGTGGGCTAGCGAGGCCGGGGAGCTGTTTTTT	CASKWASEAGELFF	TRBJ2-2	many	TRBV28	NA
TGTGCCAGCAAATGGTCGCAGGGAAGCAATCAGCCCCAGCATTTT	CASKWSQGSNQPQHF	TRBJ1-5	few	TRBV6-2/TRBV6-3	NA
TGTGCCATCAGCGATCGGGACTCGTACGAGCAGTACTTC	CAISDRDSYEQYF	TRBJ2-7	NA	TRBV10-3	NA
TGTGCCACCAGTGATCTGGGAGGAAACACCATATATTTT	CATSDLGGNTIYF	TRBJ1-3	NA	TRBV24-1	NA
TGCAGTGCTAGAGATCTTGACAGAGGGTTGGTTTATGGCTACACCTTC	CSARDLDRGLVYGYTF	TRBJ1-2	many	TRBV20-1	NA
TGTGCCAGCAGCCAAGTAGGTGAGACAGGGACAGAGACCCAGTACTTC	CASSQVGETGTETQYF	TRBJ2-5	NA	TRBV3-1	TRBD1
TGTGCCAGCAGTTTAGATCACCGGAGACAGGGAGGATACGAGCAGTACTTC	CASSLDHRRQGGYEQYF	TRBJ2-7	NA	TRBV12-3/TRBV12-4	NA
TGTGCCAGCAACCCTGGCGGGAGTACCCCCTACGAGCAGTACTTC	CASNPGGSTPYEQYF	TRBJ2-7	many	TRBV28	TRBD2
TGCGCCAGCAGGAGCCACACCTCACAAGAGACCCAGTACTTC	CASRSHTSQETQYF	TRBJ2-5	NA	TRBV5-1	NA
TGCGCCAGCAGCTCCCGGCCCCTCCAAGGCCAAGAGACCCAGTACTTC	CASSSRPLQGQETQYF	TRBJ2-5	few	TRBV5-1	NA
TGTGCCAGCAGTTTTTCGACAGGTGAAGCTTTCTTT	CASSFSTGEAFF	TRBJ1-1	many	TRBV12-3/TRBV12-4	NA
TGTGCCAGCAGTTTTTTGCAGGGTGGGGGCTACACCTTC	CASSFLQGGGYTF	TRBJ1-2	many	TRBV12-3/TRBV12-4	NA
TGTGCCAGCAGTTTATTCCGCCCTGGGGGCGGCTACACCTTC	CASSLFRPGGGYTF	TRBJ1-2	few	TRBV28	NA
TGTGCCATCAACAGGGAAGGGGACGAGCAGTACTTC	CAINREGDEQYF	TRBJ2-7	NA	TRBV10-3	NA
TGTGCCAGCAGCTTAATGGGGGGGTTAGCCAAAAACATTAAGTACTTC	CASSLMGGLAKNIKYF	TRBJ2-4	NA	TRBV7-3	TRBD2
TGTGCCAGCAGTTACTCTCCGGGACAGGGGAGGGGAGGGCACGGGGAGCTGTTTTTT	CASSYSPGQGRGGHGELFF	TRBJ2-2	NA	TRBV6-2/TRBV6-3	TRBD1
TGTGCCAGCAGTTCACAAGACAGCCCCTACGAGCAGTACTTC	CASSSQDSPYEQYF	TRBJ2-7	NA	TRBV6-5	NA
TGTGCCAGCAGCCTCGGGGACAGCCATTCACCCCTCCACTTT	CASSLGDSHSPLHF	TRBJ1-6	many	TRBV3-1	TRBD1
TGTGCCAGCAGCTTAGAAAGGGTTAGCAATCAGCCCCAGCATTTT	CASSLERVSNQPQHF	TRBJ1-5	many	TRBV7-3	NA